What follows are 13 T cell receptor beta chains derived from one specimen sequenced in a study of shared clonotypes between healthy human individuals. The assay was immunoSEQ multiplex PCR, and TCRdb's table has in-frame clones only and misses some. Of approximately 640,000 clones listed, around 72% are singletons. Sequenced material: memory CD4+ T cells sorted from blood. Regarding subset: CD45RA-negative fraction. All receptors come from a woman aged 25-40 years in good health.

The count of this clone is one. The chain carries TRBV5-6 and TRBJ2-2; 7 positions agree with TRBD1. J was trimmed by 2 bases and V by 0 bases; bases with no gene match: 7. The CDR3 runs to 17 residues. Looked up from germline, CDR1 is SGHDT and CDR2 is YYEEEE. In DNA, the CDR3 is TGTGCCAGCAGCTTGGGGACCGGGACAGACAACACCGGGGAGCTGTTTTTT. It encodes CASSLGTGTDNTGELFF.

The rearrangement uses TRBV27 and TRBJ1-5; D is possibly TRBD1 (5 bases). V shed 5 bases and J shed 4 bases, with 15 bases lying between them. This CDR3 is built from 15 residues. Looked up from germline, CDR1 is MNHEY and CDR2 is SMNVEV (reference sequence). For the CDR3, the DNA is TGTGCCAGCAGTCCGAACGGACAAGGGAATCAGCCCCAGCATTTT. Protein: CASSPNGQGNQPQHF.

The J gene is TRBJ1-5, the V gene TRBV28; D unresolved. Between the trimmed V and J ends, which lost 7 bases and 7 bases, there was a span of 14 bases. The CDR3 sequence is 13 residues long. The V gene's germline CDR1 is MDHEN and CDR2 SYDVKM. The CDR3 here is CASTTSSAQPQHF. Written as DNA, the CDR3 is TGTGCCAGCACCACCTCCTCAGCGCAGCCCCAGCATTTT.

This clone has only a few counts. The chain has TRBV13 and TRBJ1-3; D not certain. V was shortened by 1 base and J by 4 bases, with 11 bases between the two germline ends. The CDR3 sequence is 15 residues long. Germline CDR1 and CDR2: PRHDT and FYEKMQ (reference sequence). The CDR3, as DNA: TGTGCCAGCAGCTTAGCCGACACGGTAGGAAACACCATATATTTT. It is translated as CASSLADTVGNTIYF.

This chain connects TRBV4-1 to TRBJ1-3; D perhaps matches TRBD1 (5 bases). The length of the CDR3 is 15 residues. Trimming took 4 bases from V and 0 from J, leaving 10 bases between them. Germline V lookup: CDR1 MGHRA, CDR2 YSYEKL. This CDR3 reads CASSRLGGSGNTIYF. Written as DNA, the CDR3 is TGCGCCAGCAGCCGTTTGGGGGGCTCTGGAAACACCATATATTTT.

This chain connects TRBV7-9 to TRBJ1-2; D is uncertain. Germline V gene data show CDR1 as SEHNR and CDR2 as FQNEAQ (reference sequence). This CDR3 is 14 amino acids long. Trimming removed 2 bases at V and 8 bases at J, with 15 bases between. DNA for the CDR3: TGTGCCAGCAGCTTAATTACCGGAGCTTTGGGCTACACCTTC. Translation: CASSLITGALGYTF.

CDR3 loop: CSAPGQGKETQYF. The CDR3 nucleotides are TGCAGCGCACCGGGACAGGGTAAAGAGACCCAGTACTTC. The rearrangement joins TRBV29-1 to TRBJ2-5; 9 nucleotides match TRBD1. Germline V gene sequence: CDR1 SQVTM, CDR2 ANQGSEA. V dropped 7 bases and J dropped 3; count of bases not matched to a gene: 6. CDR3 size: 13 residues.

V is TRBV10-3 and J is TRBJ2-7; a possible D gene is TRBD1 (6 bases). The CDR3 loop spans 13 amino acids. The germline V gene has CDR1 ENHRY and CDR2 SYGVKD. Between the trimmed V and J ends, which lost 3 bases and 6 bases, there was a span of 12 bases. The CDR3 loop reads CAISDRTAVEQYF. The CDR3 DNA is TGTGCCATCAGTGATAGGACAGCGGTCGAGCAGTACTTC.

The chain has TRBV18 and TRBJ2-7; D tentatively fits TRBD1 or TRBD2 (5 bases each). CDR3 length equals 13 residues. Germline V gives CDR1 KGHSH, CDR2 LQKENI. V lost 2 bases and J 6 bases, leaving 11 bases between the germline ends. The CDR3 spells CASSPIKGSEQYF. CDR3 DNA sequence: TGTGCCAGCTCACCAATTAAGGGGAGCGAGCAGTACTTC.

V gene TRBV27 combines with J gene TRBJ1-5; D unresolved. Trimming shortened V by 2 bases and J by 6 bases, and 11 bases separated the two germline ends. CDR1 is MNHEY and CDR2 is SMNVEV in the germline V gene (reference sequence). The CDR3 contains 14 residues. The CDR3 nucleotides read TGTGCCAGCAGTTTAGTAGGAGGGTTTCAGCCCCAGCATTTT. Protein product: CASSLVGGFQPQHF.

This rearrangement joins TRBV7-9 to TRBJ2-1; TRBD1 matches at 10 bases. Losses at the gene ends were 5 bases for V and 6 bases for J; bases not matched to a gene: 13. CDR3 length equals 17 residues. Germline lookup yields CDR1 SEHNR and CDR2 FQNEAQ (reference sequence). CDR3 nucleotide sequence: TGTGCCAGCAGCAAAACAGAAGGGACAGGGGATCGCAATGAGCAGTTCTTC. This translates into CASSKTEGTGDRNEQFF.

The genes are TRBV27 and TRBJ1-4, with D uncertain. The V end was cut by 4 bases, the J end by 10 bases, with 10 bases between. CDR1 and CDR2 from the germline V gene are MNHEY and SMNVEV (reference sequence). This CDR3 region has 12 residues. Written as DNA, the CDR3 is TGTGCCAGCAGTTCGAACTCCGCAAAACTGTTTTTT. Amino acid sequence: CASSSNSAKLFF.

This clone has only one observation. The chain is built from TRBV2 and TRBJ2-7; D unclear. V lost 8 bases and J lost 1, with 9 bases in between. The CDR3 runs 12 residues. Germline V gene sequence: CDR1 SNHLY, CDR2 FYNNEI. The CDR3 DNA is TGTGCCAGCGGTCAGTTATCCTACGAGCAGTACTTC. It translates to CASGQLSYEQYF.